These T cell receptor beta chains were read from a single sample in a study of T-cell memory formation after mild COVID-19. TCRdb analysed the 5' RACE reads with MiXCR anew, one entry per CDR3 protein. The sample contains fewer than 150,000 distinct CDR3 sequences, about 6% of which appear only once. The sequenced sample was PBMCs or a T cell subset sorted from them (not recorded which). These receptors came from an adult woman who had mild COVID-19 (a few samples of this study predate the infection). Cell type and time point are not known. Each CDR3 is given with its conserved first and last residue.

J gene: TRBJ1-1; V gene: TRBV6-6; CDR3 protein: CASSYRYTEAFF
J gene: TRBJ1-2; V gene: TRBV12-3/TRBV12-4; CDR3 protein: CASSPTTGLYGYTF
J gene: TRBJ2-5; V gene: TRBV4-1; CDR3 protein: CASSQGLRGGQETQYF
J gene: TRBJ2-1; V gene: TRBV29-1; CDR3 protein: CSVRQGTSRDYNEQFF
J gene: TRBJ2-7; V gene: TRBV5-1; CDR3 protein: CASSQALRQGAYEQYF
J gene: TRBJ2-7; V gene: TRBV7-2; CDR3 protein: CASSLISVAYEQYF
J gene: TRBJ1-6; V gene: TRBV5-4; CDR3 protein: CASSPATGDNSPLHF
J gene: TRBJ2-5; V gene: TRBV7-9; CDR3 protein: CASSRWTSGYQETQYF
J gene: TRBJ2-3; V gene: TRBV28; CDR3 protein: CASSFLILKSNTDTQYF
J gene: TRBJ2-5; V gene: TRBV20-1; CDR3 protein: CSARDRVLGQETQYF
J gene: TRBJ1-2; V gene: TRBV27; CDR3 protein: CASSFSGQYPLGYTF
J gene: TRBJ2-1; V gene: TRBV6-1; CDR3 protein: CASKVWGATHNEQFF
J gene: TRBJ2-7; V gene: TRBV9; CDR3 protein: CASSVGASYEQYF
J gene: TRBJ2-2; V gene: TRBV12-3/TRBV12-4; CDR3 protein: CASSFPGELFF
J gene: TRBJ2-2; V gene: TRBV24-1; CDR3 protein: CATSGSGTGAGELFF
J gene: TRBJ1-2; V gene: TRBV12-3/TRBV12-4; CDR3 protein: CASSFNTLTNGYTF
J gene: TRBJ2-3; V gene: TRBV7-2; CDR3 protein: CASSKTSGVLGDTQYF
J gene: TRBJ2-1; V gene: TRBV7-8; CDR3 protein: CASRLGVTGVPNEQFF
J gene: TRBJ2-7; V gene: TRBV4-2; CDR3 protein: CASSQGSGSYEQYF
J gene: TRBJ2-3; V gene: TRBV30; CDR3 protein: CAWSGEGVADTQYF
J gene: TRBJ2-3; V gene: TRBV11-2; CDR3 protein: CASSPWWASTDTQYF
J gene: TRBJ2-5; V gene: TRBV12-3/TRBV12-4; CDR3 protein: CASRLTGPRETQYF
J gene: TRBJ2-2; V gene: TRBV9; CDR3 protein: CASSGMGGELFF
J gene: TRBJ2-3; V gene: TRBV25-1; CDR3 protein: CASSETTPDTQYF
J gene: TRBJ2-1; V gene: TRBV7-3; CDR3 protein: CASSSLHRVDEQFF
J gene: TRBJ1-1; V gene: TRBV20-1; CDR3 protein: CSARDMVMNTEAFF
J gene: TRBJ2-4; V gene: TRBV10-3; CDR3 protein: CARKSGQGAQDIQYF
J gene: TRBJ2-3; V gene: TRBV21-1; CDR3 protein: CASSNPGFLVPYTDTQYF
J gene: TRBJ2-7; V gene: TRBV20-1; CDR3 protein: CSASGGLPAEQYF
J gene: TRBJ2-3; V gene: TRBV6-5; CDR3 protein: CASGLGRQGDTQYF
J gene: TRBJ2-7; V gene: TRBV12-3/TRBV12-4; CDR3 protein: CASSFWTPYEQYF
J gene: TRBJ2-1; V gene: TRBV5-1; CDR3 protein: CASSLRTLAGGPGEQFF
J gene: TRBJ1-5; V gene: TRBV7-8; CDR3 protein: CASSLTGTSRPNQPQHF
J gene: TRBJ2-7; V gene: TRBV6-6; CDR3 protein: CASFGLAGFYEQYF
J gene: TRBJ2-5; V gene: TRBV9; CDR3 protein: CASSVAGGQTGETQYF
J gene: TRBJ1-5; V gene: TRBV3-1; CDR3 protein: CASSQETGTYRGNQPQHF
J gene: TRBJ2-1; V gene: TRBV6-6; CDR3 protein: CASSYSPWREGQNEQFF
J gene: TRBJ2-7; V gene: TRBV27; CDR3 protein: CASSSIAGSYEQYF
J gene: TRBJ2-1; V gene: TRBV7-2; CDR3 protein: CASSLGGLAGAFF
J gene: TRBJ1-1; V gene: TRBV30; CDR3 protein: CAWTGGKYTEAFF
J gene: TRBJ2-3; V gene: TRBV3-1; CDR3 protein: CASREEGRGSTDTQYF
J gene: TRBJ2-2; V gene: TRBV12-3/TRBV12-4; CDR3 protein: CASSLRTANTGELFF
J gene: TRBJ2-3; V gene: TRBV7-8; CDR3 protein: CASSLVVRATKKNTQYF
J gene: TRBJ1-1; V gene: TRBV11-2; CDR3 protein: CASSLRGNRRTGEAFF
J gene: TRBJ1-5; V gene: TRBV11-2; CDR3 protein: CASSPGTGGLYSNQPQHF
J gene: TRBJ1-1; V gene: TRBV6-5; CDR3 protein: CASSFTGLSAEAFF
J gene: TRBJ2-5; V gene: TRBV4-1; CDR3 protein: CASSQVGGRGETQYF
J gene: TRBJ2-3; V gene: TRBV5-6; CDR3 protein: CASSDPGTGATDTQYF
J gene: TRBJ1-1; V gene: TRBV6-5; CDR3 protein: CASSYSGTAIGTEAFF
J gene: TRBJ2-1; V gene: TRBV3-1; CDR3 protein: CASSQARGRDEQFF
J gene: TRBJ2-1; V gene: TRBV29-1; CDR3 protein: CSVEEWLAENNEQFF
J gene: TRBJ2-6; V gene: TRBV5-1; CDR3 protein: CASSGDSGANVLTF
J gene: TRBJ2-2; V gene: TRBV7-9; CDR3 protein: CASTSTAGKNTGELFF
J gene: TRBJ2-1; V gene: TRBV20-1; CDR3 protein: CSASRTGGTSYNEQFF
J gene: TRBJ2-1; V gene: TRBV12-3/TRBV12-4; CDR3 protein: CASRQTGAQGSEQFF